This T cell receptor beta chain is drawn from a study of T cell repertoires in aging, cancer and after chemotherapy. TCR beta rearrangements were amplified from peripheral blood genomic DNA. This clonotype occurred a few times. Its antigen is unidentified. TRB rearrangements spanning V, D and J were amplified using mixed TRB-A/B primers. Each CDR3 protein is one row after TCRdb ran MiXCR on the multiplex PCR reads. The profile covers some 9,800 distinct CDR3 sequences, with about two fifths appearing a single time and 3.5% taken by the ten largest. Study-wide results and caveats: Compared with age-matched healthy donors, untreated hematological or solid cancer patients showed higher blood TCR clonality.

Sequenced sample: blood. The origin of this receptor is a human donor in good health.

CDR3 loop: CASSGPGKGGQETQYF. Here the CDR3 DNA reads TGTGCCAGCAGTGGACCCGGGAAGGGGGGACAAGAGACCCAGTACTTC. The chain links TRBV6-5 to TRBJ2-5; either TRBD1 or TRBD2 may supply D (6 bases each). The CDR3 has 16 amino acids. V was shortened by 5 bases and J by 2 bases, with 18 bases between the two germline ends. Germline loops: CDR1 MNHEY, CDR2 SVGAGI.